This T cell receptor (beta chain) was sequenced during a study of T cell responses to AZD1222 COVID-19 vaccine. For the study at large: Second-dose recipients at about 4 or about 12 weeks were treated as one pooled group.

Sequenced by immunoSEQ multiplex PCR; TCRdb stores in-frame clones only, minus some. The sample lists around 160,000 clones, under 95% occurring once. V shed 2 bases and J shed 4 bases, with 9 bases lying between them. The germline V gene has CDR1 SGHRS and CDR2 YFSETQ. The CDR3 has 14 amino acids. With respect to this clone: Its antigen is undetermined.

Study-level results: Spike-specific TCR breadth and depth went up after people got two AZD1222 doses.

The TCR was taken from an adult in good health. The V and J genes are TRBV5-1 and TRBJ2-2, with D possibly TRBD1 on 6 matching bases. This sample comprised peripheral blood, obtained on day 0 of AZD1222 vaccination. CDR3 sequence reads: CASSLGQTTGELFF. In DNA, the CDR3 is TGCGCCAGCAGCTTAGGACAGACCACCGGGGAGCTGTTTTTT.